One sample yielded the 32 T cell receptor beta chains listed below, sequenced in a study of vaccination and CD4 T cells after COVID-19. These receptors are not linked to any known antigen. CD4+ T cells that had been cultured provided DNA sequenced with the Oncomine TCR Beta short-read assay. MiXCR was run by TCRdb on the PCR reads, yielding one entry per CDR3 protein. The sample gives about 12,000 distinct CDR3 sequences, less than 65% of which show up once; approximately 12% is in the top ten. The treatment here: roughly nine-day PBMC culture with coronavirus spike peptide pools or control peptides (ViraFEST assay). Sequencing was done on a sample of CD4+ T cells from blood, cultured in vitro. Receptors originate from a human donor who had recovered from COVID-19.

This clonotype has a handful of counts. The genes are TRBV21-1 and TRBJ1-5. TRBV21-1 constitutes a pseudogene. This CDR3 spans 17 amino acids. The CDR3 sequence is CASSKQRSPSEGQPQHF. The CDR3 bases are TGTGCCAGCAGCAAACAAAGAAGCCCTTCGGAGGGTCAGCCCCAGCATTTT.

The DNA for the CDR3 is TGTGCCAGCAGCCGCGGACTAGCGGGAGACAAGACCCAGTACTTC. Translated: CASSRGLAGDKTQYF. This chain joins TRBV11-2 and TRBJ2-5; 13 positions match TRBD2. V lost 5 bases and J lost 6; bases outside the gene matches: 6. Germline V lookup: CDR1 SGHAT, CDR2 FQNNGV. This CDR3 comprises 15 residues.

V is TRBV2 and J is TRBJ1-4, with D possibly matching TRBD1 (5 bases). The V gene's germline CDR1 is SNHLY and CDR2 FYNNEI. The CDR3 is made up of 14 amino acids. V was pared by 7 bases and J by 5 bases, with 14 bases between. The CDR3 is CASNPGKGNEKLFF. The DNA of the CDR3 is TGTGCCAGCAACCCCGGAAAGGGGAATGAAAAACTGTTTTTT.

V gene TRBV30 combines with J gene TRBJ2-1; 8 bases match TRBD2. Germline CDR1 is GTSNPN and CDR2 is SVGIG (reference sequence). V lost 0 bases to trimming and J lost 9 bases; unmatched junction nucleotides: 10. The CDR3 runs 15 residues. CDR3 residues: CAWSVGSGMIGEQFF. DNA of the CDR3: TGTGCCTGGAGTGTGGGTAGCGGGATGATTGGTGAGCAGTTCTTC.

This chain connects TRBV5-8 to TRBJ2-5, with no clear D. The V end was cut by 9 bases, the J end by 3 bases, with 18 bases between. The CDR3 has 14 residues. Germline assignment: CDR1 SGHTS and CDR2 YDEGEE. The CDR3 here is CATLRVTIKETQYF. The CDR3 nucleotides read TGTGCCACCTTAAGAGTGACAATAAAAGAGACCCAGTACTTC.

This clonotype was detected only once. The chain carries TRBV20-1 and TRBJ2-5, with 8 bases matching TRBD2. The CDR3 runs 15 residues. CDR1 and CDR2 (germline): DFQATT, SNEGSKA (reference sequence). Trimming removed 6 bases from V and 9 bases from J; junction bases left unmatched: 18. For the CDR3, the DNA is TGCAGTGCCGATGACGTGCAGCGGGAGCTTGGGGCCCAGTACTTC. Encoded protein: CSADDVQRELGAQYF.

The V gene is TRBV24-1, the J gene TRBJ1-2, with D perhaps TRBD1 (5 bases). The CDR3 spans 13 residues. Trimming took 6 bases from V and 4 from J, leaving 11 bases between them. CDR1 is KGHDR and CDR2 is SFDVKD in the germline V gene. The CDR3 nucleotides are TGTGCCACCAGTAATCAGGGCGGCTATGGCTACACCTTC. It encodes CATSNQGGYGYTF.

The J gene is TRBJ2-2, the V gene TRBV29-1; D may be TRBD1 (6 bases). In germline, CDR1 is SQVTM, CDR2 ANQGSEA. Trimming left V 6 bases short and J 3 bases short, with 14 bases between. The CDR3 runs 14 residues. CDR3: CSVTSGVDTGELFF. CDR3 bases: TGCAGCGTCACCTCAGGGGTGGACACCGGGGAGCTGTTTTTT.

A single count supports this clonotype. The CDR3 here is CASGLWGRGMNTEAFF. The CDR3 DNA sequence: TGTGCCAGCGGCCTATGGGGGCGTGGAATGAACACTGAAGCTTTCTTT. The J gene is TRBJ1-1, the V gene TRBV6-2 or TRBV6-3, with D perhaps TRBD1 (6 bases). The ends were cut back, 8 bases at V and 0 bases at J, with 19 bases in the middle. The CDR3 is 16 residues long. CDR1 is MNHEY and CDR2 is SVGEGT in the germline V gene.

The chain carries TRBV9 and TRBJ2-2; TRBD2 is a possible D gene (6 bases). The germline V gene encodes CDR1 SGDLS and CDR2 YYNGEE. The length of the CDR3 is 14 residues. The V end was cut by 2 bases, the J end by 4 bases, with 9 bases between. CDR3 sequence (DNA): TGTGCCAGCAGCGTTCTGGGGGGCACCGGGGAGCTGTTTTTT. It yields the protein CASSVLGGTGELFF.

This chain uses TRBV7-6 with TRBJ2-3; D is unresolved. Trimming pared 4 bases from V and 0 bases from J, leaving 14 bases between. CDR1 is SGHVS and CDR2 is FNYEAQ in the germline V gene. CDR3 length: 16 amino acids. The CDR3 DNA sequence: TGTGCCAGCAGCTCCTTTAAAGGAGCTAGCACAGATACGCAGTATTTT. Its translation is CASSSFKGASTDTQYF.

Only a few counts were recorded for this clonotype. The genes are TRBV7-8 and TRBJ2-7; D may be TRBD2 (5 bases). From germline, CDR1 is SGHVS and CDR2 FQNEAQ. Trimming removed 6 bases at V and 1 base at J, with 16 bases between. The CDR3 is made up of 15 amino acids. CDR3 sequence reads: CASSSMDSLSYEQYF. The CDR3 DNA follows: TGTGCCAGCAGTTCGATGGACTCACTTTCCTACGAGCAGTACTTC.

CDR3 residues: CASSIPRGPSGEKLFF. CDR3 nucleotides: TGTGCCAGTAGTATCCCCAGGGGACCTTCGGGTGAAAAACTGTTTTTT. V and J are TRBV19 and TRBJ1-4, with a tentative D call TRBD1 (6 bases). With 3 bases removed from V and 7 bases from J, the gap between germline ends came to 18 bases. Germline values: CDR1 LNHDA, CDR2 SQIVND (reference sequence). The CDR3 totals 16 residues.

The chain links TRBV2 to TRBJ1-6, with a weak D call TRBD1 (6 bases). This CDR3 comprises 16 residues. Germline V gene lookup returns CDR1 SNHLY and CDR2 FYNNEI. V was shortened by 6 bases and J by 0 bases, with 12 bases between the two germline ends. The CDR3 here is CASSYTGSSYNSPLHF. The CDR3 DNA follows: TGTGCCAGCAGCTATACAGGGAGCTCCTATAATTCACCCCTCCACTTT.

V and J are TRBV24-1 and TRBJ2-1; D is perhaps TRBD1 (6 bases). Deletions cut 5 bases from V and 6 bases from J, with 19 bases between. Germline values: CDR1 KGHDR, CDR2 SFDVKD. This CDR3 region has 16 residues. CDR3 in DNA: TGTGCCACCAGTGCCGCCGTGGGGGCGTTCGGCAATGAGCAGTTCTTC. This codes for CATSAAVGAFGNEQFF.

The genes are TRBV20-1 and TRBJ1-2; D possibly corresponds to TRBD1 (6 bases). There are 15 residues in the CDR3. The V gene's germline CDR1 is DFQATT and CDR2 SNEGSKA (reference sequence). Trimming stripped 0 bases from V and 4 bases from J, with 15 bases between. DNA for the CDR3: TGCAGTGCTAGAGACCTTCAGGACAGCCTCTATGGCTACACCTTC. Translation gives CSARDLQDSLYGYTF.

This clonotype appeared once. The V gene is TRBV20-1, the J gene TRBJ1-5; D is possibly TRBD1 (6 bases). The ends were cut back, 2 bases at V and 1 base at J, with 6 bases in the middle. The CDR3 length is 13 residues. Germline CDR1 and CDR2: DFQATT and SNEGSKA (reference sequence). This CDR3 is CSARRGSNQPQHF. The DNA for the CDR3 is TGCAGTGCTAGAAGGGGGAGCAATCAGCCCCAGCATTTT.

The chain links TRBV20-1 to TRBJ1-5; no firm D call. The CDR3 is made up of 16 amino acids. The germline V gene encodes CDR1 DFQATT and CDR2 SNEGSKA (reference sequence). The V end was cut by 0 bases, the J end by 2 bases, with 14 bases between. CDR3 sequence reads: CSARDFEGTGNQPQHF. CDR3 coding DNA: TGCAGTGCTAGAGATTTTGAGGGAACGGGCAATCAGCCCCAGCATTTT.

V gene TRBV27 combines with J gene TRBJ2-5; TRBD1 is a possible D gene (6 bases). V was pared by 0 bases and J by 7 bases, with 9 bases between. The germline V gene has CDR1 MNHEY and CDR2 SMNVEV (reference sequence). The CDR3 spans 13 residues. The CDR3: CASSLSGTTTQYF. The CDR3, as DNA: TGTGCCAGCAGTTTATCGGGGACAACGACCCAGTACTTC.

This clonotype was found once. V usage is TRBV25-1 and J usage is TRBJ1-1, with no clear D. This CDR3 is 14 amino acids long. Germline values: CDR1 MGHDK, CDR2 SYGVNS. V was trimmed by 2 bases and J by 5 bases, leaving 12 bases between them. CDR3 in amino acids: CASSESGRITEAFF. The CDR3 nucleotides are TGTGCCAGCAGTGAAAGCGGCCGTATAACTGAAGCTTTCTTT. The full variable domain, rest sourced from reference TRBV25-1 and TRBJ1-1, is EADIYQTPRYLVIGTGKKITLECSQTMGHDKMYWYQQDPGMELHLIHYSYGVNSTEKGDLSSESTVSRIRTEHFPLTLESARPSHTSQYLCASSESGRITEAFFGQGTRLTVV.

CDR3 loop: CSASDRGHYGYTF. As DNA, the CDR3 is TGCAGTGCTAGTGACAGGGGGCACTATGGCTACACCTTC. The chain links TRBV20-1 to TRBJ1-2; TRBD1 matches 10 bases. Germline values: CDR1 DFQATT, CDR2 SNEGSKA (reference sequence). Germline trimming cut 3 bases from V and 3 bases from J; bases unmatched to any gene: 1. This CDR3 region has 13 residues.

The chain couples TRBV7-3 to TRBJ2-3, with unresolved D. Trimming removed 2 bases at V and 1 base at J, with 7 bases between. The CDR3 has 14 residues. Germline CDR1 and CDR2: SGHTA and FQGTGA. The CDR3 nucleotides are TGTGCCAGCAGCTTATTGAAGGGCACAGATACGCAGTATTTT. Residues: CASSLLKGTDTQYF.

V usage is TRBV7-2 and J usage is TRBJ2-2; 9 bases are shared with TRBD2. Germline trimming cut 5 bases from V and 6 bases from J; bases unmatched to any gene: 7. CDR3 size: 15 residues. Germline CDR1 is SGHTA and CDR2 is FQGNSA. In nucleotides, the CDR3 is TGTGCCAGCAGCCAGAGCGGGAGGCGTTCCGGGGAGCTGTTTTTT. This sequence encodes CASSQSGRRSGELFF. The full variable domain, its missing parts supplied by reference TRBV7-2 and TRBJ2-2, is GAGVSQSPSNKVTEKGKDVELRCDPISGHTALYWYRQSLGQGLEFLIYFQGNSAPDKSGLPSDRFSAERTGGSVSTLTIQRTQQEDSAVYLCASSQSGRRSGELFFGEGSRLTVL.

This clonotype was counted between two and nine times. V usage is TRBV6-1 and J usage is TRBJ2-3; D gene ambiguous. Per germline, CDR1 MNHNS and CDR2 SASEGT. The germline V and J ends were trimmed by 5 bases and 3 bases, with 24 bases remaining between them. The CDR3 totals 18 residues. CDR3 DNA: TGTGCCAGCAGTCGAAATTTGTGGGTCCAGGCGGATACAGATACGCAGTATTTT. Its protein product is CASSRNLWVQADTDTQYF.

The gene calls are TRBV7-3 and TRBJ2-6; D is unclear. This CDR3 region has 13 residues. The V gene lost 2 bases and the J gene lost 2 bases, with 1 base spanning the gap. Germline V CDR1 and CDR2: SGHTA, FQGTGA. This CDR3 reads CASSLPGANVLTF. CDR3 nucleotide sequence: TGTGCCAGCAGCTTACCTGGGGCCAACGTCCTGACTTTC.

V and J are TRBV20-1 and TRBJ1-2; 7 bases line up with TRBD1. Germline V gene lookup returns CDR1 DFQATT and CDR2 SNEGSKA (reference sequence). V was pared by 4 bases and J by 0 bases, with 5 bases of the junction left unmatched. This CDR3 is built from 14 residues. This CDR3 reads CSANDRDTNYGYTF. As DNA, the CDR3 is TGCAGTGCTAATGACAGGGACACTAACTATGGCTACACCTTC.

The chain is built from TRBV4-1 and TRBJ2-3; TRBD2 matches at 7 bases. This CDR3 is 19 amino acids long. With 0 bases clipped from V and 0 bases from J, the junction kept 12 bases outside the gene matches. Germline V CDR1 and CDR2: MGHRA, YSYEKL. CDR3 sequence: CASSQEKLRASGSTDTQYF. For the CDR3, the DNA is TGCGCCAGCAGCCAAGAAAAACTTAGGGCTAGCGGAAGCACAGATACGCAGTATTTT.

The chain has TRBV2 and TRBJ2-5; weak D call: TRBD2 (5 bases). This CDR3 is built from 14 residues. In germline, CDR1 is SNHLY, CDR2 FYNNEI. V lost 5 bases to trimming and J lost 2 bases, with 12 bases between them. The CDR3 region has the DNA TGTGCCAGCAGTCGGGATACAACACAAGAGACCCAGTACTTC. Residues: CASSRDTTQETQYF.

The chain has TRBV20-1 and TRBJ1-5; D is possibly TRBD1 (5 bases). This CDR3 is 16 amino acids long. Trimming removed 0 bases at V and 2 bases at J, with 14 bases between. Germline V lookup: CDR1 DFQATT, CDR2 SNEGSKA (reference sequence). The CDR3 coding sequence is TGCAGTGCTAGAGAGGGACCTCGGCTGGGCAATCAGCCCCAGCATTTT. Its translation is CSAREGPRLGNQPQHF.

This chain connects TRBV29-1 to TRBJ1-6; D is possibly TRBD1 (5 bases). This CDR3 is built from 13 residues. Trimming took 5 bases from V and 9 from J, leaving 14 bases between them. Germline CDR1 and CDR2: SQVTM and ANQGSEA. The CDR3: CSVWQGGSSPLHF. In DNA, the CDR3 is TGCAGCGTTTGGCAGGGTGGTAGTTCACCCCTCCACTTT.

This clonotype showed up just once. The gene calls are TRBV5-1 and TRBJ2-5; D uncertain. The CDR3 length is 13 residues. V lost 1 base and J 5 bases, leaving 9 bases between the germline ends. The germline gives CDR1 SGHRS, CDR2 YFSETQ. In nucleotides, the CDR3 is TGCGCCAGCAGCTTGCGGATCGGGGAGACCCAGTACTTC. It yields the protein CASSLRIGETQYF.

The chain combines TRBV20-1 with TRBJ1-2, with TRBD1 matching over 7 bases. With 6 bases clipped from V and 8 bases from J, the junction kept 15 bases outside the gene matches. This CDR3 has 14 residues. Per germline, CDR1 DFQATT and CDR2 SNEGSKA (reference sequence). CDR3 in amino acids: CSALGQSHMGGYTF. The CDR3 nucleotides are TGCAGTGCATTGGGACAGAGCCACATGGGAGGCTACACCTTC.